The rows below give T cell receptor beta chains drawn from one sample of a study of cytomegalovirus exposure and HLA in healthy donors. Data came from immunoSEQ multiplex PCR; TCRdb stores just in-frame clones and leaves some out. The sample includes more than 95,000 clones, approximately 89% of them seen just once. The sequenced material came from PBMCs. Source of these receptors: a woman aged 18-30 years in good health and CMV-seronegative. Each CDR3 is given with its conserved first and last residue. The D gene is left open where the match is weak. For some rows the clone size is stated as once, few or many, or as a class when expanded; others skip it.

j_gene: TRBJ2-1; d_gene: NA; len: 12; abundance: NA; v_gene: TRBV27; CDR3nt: TGTGCCAGCAGTGGCACAGACAATGAGCAGTTCTTC; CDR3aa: CASSGTDNEQFF
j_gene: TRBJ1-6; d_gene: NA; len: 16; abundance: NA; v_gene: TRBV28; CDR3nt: TGTGCCAGCAGTGGGTTTGGGGCCCTGCTTGGTTCACCCCTCCACTTT; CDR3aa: CASSGFGALLGSPLHF
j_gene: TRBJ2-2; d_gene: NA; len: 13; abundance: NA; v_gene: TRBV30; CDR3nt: TGTGCCTGGAGTGTCCGGGTAGGCGGGGAGCTGTTTTTT; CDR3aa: CAWSVRVGGELFF
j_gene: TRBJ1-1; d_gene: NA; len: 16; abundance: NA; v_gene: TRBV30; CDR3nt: TGTGCCTGGAGTGGGGCGGGGGGTTTAATGGGTACTGAAGCTTTCTTT; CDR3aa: CAWSGAGGLMGTEAFF
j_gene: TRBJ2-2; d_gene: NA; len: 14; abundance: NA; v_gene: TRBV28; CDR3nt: TGTGCCAGCAGGCCGGACACCAACACCGGGGAGCTGTTTTTT; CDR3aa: CASRPDTNTGELFF
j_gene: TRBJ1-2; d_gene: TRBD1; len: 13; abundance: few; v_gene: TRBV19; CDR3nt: TGTGCCAGTCAGAGACAGGGGGCGAATGGCTACACCTTC; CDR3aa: CASQRQGANGYTF
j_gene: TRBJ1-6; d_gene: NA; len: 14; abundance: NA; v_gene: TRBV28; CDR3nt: TGTGCCATCCCGGGGGGATCGGGGAATTCACCCCTCCACTTT; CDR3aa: CAIPGGSGNSPLHF
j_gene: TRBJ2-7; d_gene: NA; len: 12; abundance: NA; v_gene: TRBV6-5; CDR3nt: TGTGCCAGCAGCGGACAAACCTACGAGCAGTACTTC; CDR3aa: CASSGQTYEQYF
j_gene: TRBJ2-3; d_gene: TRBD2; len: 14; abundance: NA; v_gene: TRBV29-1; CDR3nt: TGCAGCGCGGGACTACCTGCTAGCACAGATACGCAGTATTTT; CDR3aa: CSAGLPASTDTQYF
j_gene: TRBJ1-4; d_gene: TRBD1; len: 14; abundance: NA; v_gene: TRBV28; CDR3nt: TGTGCCAGCAGTCCTTGGACAGAAGGACAGGGGAGTTTTTTT; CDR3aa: CASSPWTEGQGSFF
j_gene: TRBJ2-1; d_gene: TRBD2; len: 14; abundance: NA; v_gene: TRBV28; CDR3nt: TGTGCCAGCTTCGGCGGGGGGGCCTACAATGAGCAGTTCTTC; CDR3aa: CASFGGGAYNEQFF
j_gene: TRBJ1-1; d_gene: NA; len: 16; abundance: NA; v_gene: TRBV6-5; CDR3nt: TGTGCCAGCAGTTACTCGATGGGAGGCGGAGGGACTGAAGCTTTCTTT; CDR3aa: CASSYSMGGGGTEAFF
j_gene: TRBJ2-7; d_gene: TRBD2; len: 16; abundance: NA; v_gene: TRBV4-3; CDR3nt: TGCGCCAGCAGCGAGGCGGCTAGCGGGCCCCCCTACGAGCAGTACTTC; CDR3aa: CASSEAASGPPYEQYF
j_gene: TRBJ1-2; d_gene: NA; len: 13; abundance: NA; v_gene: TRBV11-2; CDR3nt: TGTGCCAGCAGCCTTAACAGGGAGGGTGGCTACACCTTC; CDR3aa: CASSLNREGGYTF
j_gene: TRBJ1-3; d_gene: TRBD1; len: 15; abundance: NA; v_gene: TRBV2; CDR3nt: TGTGCCAGCACCCGAGGAGGGACAGGGGTAAACACCATATATTTT; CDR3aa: CASTRGGTGVNTIYF
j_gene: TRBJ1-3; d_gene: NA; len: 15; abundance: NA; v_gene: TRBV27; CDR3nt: TGTGCCAGCGGGCCCTTGTCATCCTCTGGAAACACCATATATTTT; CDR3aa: CASGPLSSSGNTIYF
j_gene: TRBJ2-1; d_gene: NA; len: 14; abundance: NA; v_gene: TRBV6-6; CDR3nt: TGTGCCAGCAGTTACAGGACTGAAAACAATGAGCAGTTCTTC; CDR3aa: CASSYRTENNEQFF
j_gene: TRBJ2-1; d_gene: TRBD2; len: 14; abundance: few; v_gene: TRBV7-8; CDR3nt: TGTGCCAGCAGCACTAGGACTCCCGGGGGGGAGCAGTTCTTC; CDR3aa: CASSTRTPGGEQFF
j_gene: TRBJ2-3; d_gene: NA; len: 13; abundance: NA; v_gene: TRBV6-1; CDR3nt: TGTGCCAGCGGTTTTTACGGTCCAGATACGCAGTATTTT; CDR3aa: CASGFYGPDTQYF
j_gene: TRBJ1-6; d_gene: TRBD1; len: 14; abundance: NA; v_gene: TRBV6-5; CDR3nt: TGTGCCAGCAGCCGGACAGGGTCGAATTCACCCCTCCACTTT; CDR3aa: CASSRTGSNSPLHF
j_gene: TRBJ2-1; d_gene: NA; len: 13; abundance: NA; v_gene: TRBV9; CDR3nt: TGTGCCAGCAGCGCCCAGACCGCCGGGGAGCAGTTCTTC; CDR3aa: CASSAQTAGEQFF
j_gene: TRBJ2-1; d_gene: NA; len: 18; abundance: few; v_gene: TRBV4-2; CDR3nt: TGTGCCAGCAGCCAGCCCTATGTTTTCGGCGGCCCCTACAATGAGCAGTTCTTC; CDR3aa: CASSQPYVFGGPYNEQFF
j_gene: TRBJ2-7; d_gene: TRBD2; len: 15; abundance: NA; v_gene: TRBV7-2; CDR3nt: TGTGCCAGCAGAGGGACTAGCGGGCCGGAATACGAGCAGTACTTC; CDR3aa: CASRGTSGPEYEQYF
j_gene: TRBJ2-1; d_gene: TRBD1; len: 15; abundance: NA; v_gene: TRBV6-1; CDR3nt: TGTGCCAGCACTAGACAGGGACCGACCTACAATGAGCAGTTCTTC; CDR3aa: CASTRQGPTYNEQFF
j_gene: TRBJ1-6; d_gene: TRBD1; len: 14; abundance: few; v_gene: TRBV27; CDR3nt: TGTGCCACCCACAGACAGGGAAGAGATTCACCCCTCCACTTT; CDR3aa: CATHRQGRDSPLHF
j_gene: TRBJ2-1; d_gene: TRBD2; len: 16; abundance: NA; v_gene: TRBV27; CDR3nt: TGTGCCAGCAGTTTATCACTAGCGGGAGCCTACAATGAGCAGTTCTTC; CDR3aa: CASSLSLAGAYNEQFF
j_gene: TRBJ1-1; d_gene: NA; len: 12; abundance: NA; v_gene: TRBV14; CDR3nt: TGTGCCAGCAGCCCAAACCGAGTGGAAGCTTTCTTT; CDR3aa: CASSPNRVEAFF
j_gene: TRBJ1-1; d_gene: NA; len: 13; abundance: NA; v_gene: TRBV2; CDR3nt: TGTGCCAGCAGTGAACAGGGGTCCACTGAAGCTTTCTTT; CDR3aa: CASSEQGSTEAFF
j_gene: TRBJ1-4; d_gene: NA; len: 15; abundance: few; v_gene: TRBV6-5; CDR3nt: TGTGCCAGCAGTTACTCTGACAGGTTGCGGGAAAAACTGTTTTTT; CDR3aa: CASSYSDRLREKLFF
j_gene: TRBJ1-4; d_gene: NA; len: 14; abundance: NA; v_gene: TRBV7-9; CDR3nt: TGTGCCAGCAGCTTAGTTTCCGACGGGGAAAAACTGTTTTTT; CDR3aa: CASSLVSDGEKLFF
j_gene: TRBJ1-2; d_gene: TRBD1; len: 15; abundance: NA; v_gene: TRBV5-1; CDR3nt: TGCGCCAGCAGCTTGGGACAGGGGCTAAACTATGGCTACACCTTC; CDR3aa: CASSLGQGLNYGYTF
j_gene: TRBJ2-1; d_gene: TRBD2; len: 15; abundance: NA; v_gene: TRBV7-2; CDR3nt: TGTGCCAGCAGATCCCCGGGACTACCAGACAATGAGCAGTTCTTC; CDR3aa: CASRSPGLPDNEQFF
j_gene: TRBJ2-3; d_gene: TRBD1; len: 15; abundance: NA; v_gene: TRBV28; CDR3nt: TGTGCCAGCAGTTTTGAGGGACAGGGCACAGATACGCAGTATTTT; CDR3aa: CASSFEGQGTDTQYF
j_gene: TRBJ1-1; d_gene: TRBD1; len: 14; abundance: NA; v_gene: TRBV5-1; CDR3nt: TGCGCCAGCAGCAAGGGACAGGGGAACACTGAAGCTTTCTTT; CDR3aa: CASSKGQGNTEAFF
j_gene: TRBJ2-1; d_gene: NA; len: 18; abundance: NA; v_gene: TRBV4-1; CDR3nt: TGCGCCAGCAGCCAAGCCGAGGGCCGCGGGAAAGCCTACAATGAGCAGTTCTTC; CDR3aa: CASSQAEGRGKAYNEQFF
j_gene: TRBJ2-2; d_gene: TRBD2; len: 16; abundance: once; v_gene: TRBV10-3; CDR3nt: TGTGCCATCAGTGGCGGCGCGGGAGGCCGGATCGGGGAGCTGTTTTTT; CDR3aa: CAISGGAGGRIGELFF
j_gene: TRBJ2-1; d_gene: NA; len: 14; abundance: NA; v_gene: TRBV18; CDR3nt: TGTGCCAGCTCACCACGGCAGGATTGGAATGAGCAGTTCTTC; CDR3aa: CASSPRQDWNEQFF
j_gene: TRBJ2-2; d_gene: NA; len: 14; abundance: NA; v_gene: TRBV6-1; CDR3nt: TGTGCCAGCAGGAAACTAGTTGACACCGGGGAGCTGTTTTTT; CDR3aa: CASRKLVDTGELFF
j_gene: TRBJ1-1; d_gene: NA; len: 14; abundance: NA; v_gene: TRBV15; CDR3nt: TGTGCCACCAGCATGACACAGGGGAACACTGAAGCTTTCTTT; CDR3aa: CATSMTQGNTEAFF
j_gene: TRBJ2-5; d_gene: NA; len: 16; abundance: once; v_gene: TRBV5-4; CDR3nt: TGTGCCAGCAGCTCCGGCGCTAGGGGTACTCAAGAGACCCAGTACTTC; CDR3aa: CASSSGARGTQETQYF
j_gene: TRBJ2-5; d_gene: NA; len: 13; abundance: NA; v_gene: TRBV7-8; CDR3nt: TGTGCCAGCAGCCAACAGGGATGGGAGACCCAGTACTTC; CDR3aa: CASSQQGWETQYF
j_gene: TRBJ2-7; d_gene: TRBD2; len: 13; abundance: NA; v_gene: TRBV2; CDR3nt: TGTGCCGAAACAGCAGAACCGGGGGGTGAGCAGTACTTC; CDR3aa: CAETAEPGGEQYF
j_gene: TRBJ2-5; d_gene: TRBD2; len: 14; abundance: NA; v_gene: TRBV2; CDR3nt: TGTGCCAGCAGCGCCTCGGGGGGACAAGAGACCCAGTACTTC; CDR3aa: CASSASGGQETQYF
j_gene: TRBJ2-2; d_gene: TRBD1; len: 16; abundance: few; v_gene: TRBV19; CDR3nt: TGTGCCAGTAGGGAAATAGACAGGGGGTTGACCGGGGAGCTGTTTTTT; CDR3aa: CASREIDRGLTGELFF
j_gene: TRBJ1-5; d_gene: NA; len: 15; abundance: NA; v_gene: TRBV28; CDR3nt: TGTGCCAGCAGAGACGGGAGCGTGTACAATCAGCCCCAGCATTTT; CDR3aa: CASRDGSVYNQPQHF
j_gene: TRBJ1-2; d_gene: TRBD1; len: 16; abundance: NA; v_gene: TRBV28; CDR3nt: TGTGCCAGCAGTGACTCACAGGGGGCGTTTAACTATGGCTACACCTTC; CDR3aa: CASSDSQGAFNYGYTF
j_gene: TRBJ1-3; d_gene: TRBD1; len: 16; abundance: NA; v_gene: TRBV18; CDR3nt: TGTGCCAGCTCACAGACAGGGCTGGGATCTGGAAACACCATATATTTT; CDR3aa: CASSQTGLGSGNTIYF
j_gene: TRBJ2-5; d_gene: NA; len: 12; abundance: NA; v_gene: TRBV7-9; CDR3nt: TGTGCCAGCAGCATGGAGGGGGAGACCCAGTACTTC; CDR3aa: CASSMEGETQYF
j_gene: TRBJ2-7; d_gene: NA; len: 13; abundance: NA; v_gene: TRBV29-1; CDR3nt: TGCAGCGCGCGGGGTCAGGGAACCTACGAGCAGTACTTC; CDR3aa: CSARGQGTYEQYF
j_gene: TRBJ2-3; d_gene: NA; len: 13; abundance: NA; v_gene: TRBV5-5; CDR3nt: TGTGCCAGCAGCACGAACAGGCAAGATACGCAGTATTTT; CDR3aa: CASSTNRQDTQYF
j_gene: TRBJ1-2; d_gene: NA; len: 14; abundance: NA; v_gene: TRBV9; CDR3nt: TGTGCCAGCAGCGTAGGACAGGCCTGGGATGGCTACACCTTC; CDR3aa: CASSVGQAWDGYTF